The 6 T cell receptor beta chains given below trace back to one sample, sequenced in a study of blood T cells in healthy people across ages. Together with a sample-barcoded 5' primer, a J-beta primer mix was included in a second PCR lasting roughly 6 to 12 cycles. Each CDR3 protein is one row after TCRdb ran MiXCR on the 5' RACE reads. Altogether about 760,000 distinct CDR3 sequences are present, 25% being singletons, with the ten largest covering 9.4%. Another study also made use of these data, one on T cells of mothers and their children.

The sequencing input was blood. All receptors come from a boy aged 5 to 17 in good health.

This clonotype was seen only a few times. This chain links TRBV9 with TRBJ2-7; no clear D gene. V was pared by 3 bases and J by 1 base, with 17 bases between. Per germline, CDR1 SGDLS and CDR2 YYNGEE. The CDR3 covers 16 residues. CDR3 in amino acids: CASSDTGSSKSYEQYF. CDR3 sequence (DNA): TGTGCCAGCAGCGACACCGGGTCTTCTAAATCCTACGAGCAGTACTTC.

The chain employs TRBV12-5 and TRBJ2-3; D is uncertain. V was shortened by 7 bases and J by 4 bases, with 6 bases between the two germline ends. The CDR3 contains 11 residues. Germline V gene lookup returns CDR1 LGHNT and CDR2 FRNRAP. CDR3 region: CASANADTQYF. The CDR3 DNA follows: TGTGCTAGTGCTAACGCAGATACGCAGTATTTT.

The chain has TRBV4-1 and TRBJ2-2, with D unresolved. CDR1 and CDR2 from the germline V gene are MGHRA and YSYEKL. CDR3 length equals 14 residues. The V end lost 5 bases, the J end lost 0 bases, and 7 bases lay between the germline ends. This chain's CDR3 is CASSEAANTGELFF. The CDR3 nucleotides are TGCGCCAGCAGCGAAGCTGCGAACACCGGGGAGCTGTTTTTT.

This clonotype was found many times. The chain uses TRBV3-1 and TRBJ1-6; no firm D call. In germline, CDR1 is LGHDT, CDR2 YNNKEL (reference sequence). V was clipped by 6 bases and J by 7 bases, with 7 bases between them. The CDR3 runs 12 residues. The CDR3 nucleotides read TGTGCCAGCAGATACACGAATTCACCCCTCCACTTT. Translation gives CASRYTNSPLHF.

Comments on this clonotype: Germline is not matched at one junction end, which may reflect a read error. This chain links TRBV28 with TRBJ2-7; D is possibly TRBD1 (5 bases). The germline V gene has CDR1 MDHEN and CDR2 SYDVKM. CDR3 length: 11 amino acids. CDR3 sequence reads: CTSSLAQEQSF. CDR3 coding DNA: TGTACCAGCAGTTTAGCACAGGAGCAGTCCTTC. The full variable domain, rest sourced from reference TRBV28 and TRBJ2-7, is DVKVTQSSRYLVKRTGEKVFLECVQDMDHENMFWYRQDPGLGLRLIYFSYDVKMKEKGDIPEGYSVSREKKERFSLILESASTNQTSMYLCTSSLAQEQSFGPGTRLTVT.

This clonotype was seen a few times. The chain employs TRBV20-1 and TRBJ1-2; D is undetermined. The CDR3 runs 11 residues. CDR1 is DFQATT, CDR2 SNEGSKA, per germline (reference sequence). The V gene lost 4 bases and the J gene lost 8 bases, with 11 bases spanning the gap. The CDR3 region is CSATTAGGYTF. The CDR3 DNA is TGCAGTGCTACCACGGCTGGGGGCTACACCTTC.